This T cell receptor (beta chain) was sequenced during a study of T cell responses to AZD1222 COVID-19 vaccine. CDR3 length: 16 amino acids. Germline values: CDR1 MGHDK, CDR2 SYGVNS. With V trimmed by 2 bases and J by 8 bases, 8 bases remained unmatched. Method: immunoSEQ multiplex PCR; TCRdb's copy keeps in-frame clones and lacks some. The repertoire holds around 150,000 clones, with about nine tenths as singletons. This receptor was obtained from an adult who received the AZD1222 COVID-19 vaccine. This chain links TRBV25-1 with TRBJ2-1, with 11 bases fitting TRBD2. The sequencing here drew on peripheral blood, taken 28 days after the second AZD1222 dose. The CDR3 here is CASSELTSGSGHEQFF. The CDR3 DNA is TGTGCCAGCAGTGAACTAACTAGCGGGAGTGGCCATGAGCAGTTCTTC.